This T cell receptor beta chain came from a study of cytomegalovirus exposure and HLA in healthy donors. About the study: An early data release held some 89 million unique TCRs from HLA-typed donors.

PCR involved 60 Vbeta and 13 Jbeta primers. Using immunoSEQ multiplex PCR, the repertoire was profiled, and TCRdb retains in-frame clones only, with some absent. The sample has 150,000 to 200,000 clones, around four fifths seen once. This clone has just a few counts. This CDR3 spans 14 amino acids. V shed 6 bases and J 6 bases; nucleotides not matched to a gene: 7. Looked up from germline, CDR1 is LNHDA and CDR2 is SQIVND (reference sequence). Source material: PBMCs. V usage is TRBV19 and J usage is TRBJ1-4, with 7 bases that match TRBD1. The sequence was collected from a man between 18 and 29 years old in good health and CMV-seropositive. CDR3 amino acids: CASRGTVVDEKLFF. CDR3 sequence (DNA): TGTGCCAGTAGGGGGACAGTAGTTGATGAAAAACTGTTTTTT.